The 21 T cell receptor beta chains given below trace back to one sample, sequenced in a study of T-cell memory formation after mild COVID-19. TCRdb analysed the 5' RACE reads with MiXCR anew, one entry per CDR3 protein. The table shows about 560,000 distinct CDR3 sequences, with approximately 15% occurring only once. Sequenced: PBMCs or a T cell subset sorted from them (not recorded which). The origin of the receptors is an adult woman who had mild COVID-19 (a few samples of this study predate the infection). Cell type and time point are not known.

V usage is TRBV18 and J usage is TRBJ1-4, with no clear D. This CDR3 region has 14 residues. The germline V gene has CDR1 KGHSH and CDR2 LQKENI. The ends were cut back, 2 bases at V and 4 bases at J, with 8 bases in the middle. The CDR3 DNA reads TGTGCCAGCTCACCAAAGGGTAGTAATGAAAAACTGTTTTTT. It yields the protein CASSPKGSNEKLFF.

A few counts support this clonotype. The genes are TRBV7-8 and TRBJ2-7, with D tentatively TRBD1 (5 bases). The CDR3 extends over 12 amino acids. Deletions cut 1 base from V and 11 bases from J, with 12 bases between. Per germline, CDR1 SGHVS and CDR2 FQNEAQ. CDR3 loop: CASSLGEAGKYF. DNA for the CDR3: TGTGCCAGCAGCTTAGGCGAGGCAGGGAAGTACTTC.

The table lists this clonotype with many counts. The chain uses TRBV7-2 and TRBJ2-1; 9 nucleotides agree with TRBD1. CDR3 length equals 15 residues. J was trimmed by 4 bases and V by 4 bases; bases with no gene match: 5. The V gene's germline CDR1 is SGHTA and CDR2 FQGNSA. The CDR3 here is CASSSFGTGYNEQFF. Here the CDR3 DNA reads TGTGCCAGCAGCTCGTTCGGGACAGGGTACAATGAGCAGTTCTTC.

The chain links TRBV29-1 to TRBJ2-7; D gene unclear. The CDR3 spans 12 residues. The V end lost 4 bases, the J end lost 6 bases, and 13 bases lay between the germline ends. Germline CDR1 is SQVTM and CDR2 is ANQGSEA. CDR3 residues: CSVADPPGEQYF. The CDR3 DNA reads TGCAGCGTTGCGGACCCACCTGGCGAGCAGTACTTC.

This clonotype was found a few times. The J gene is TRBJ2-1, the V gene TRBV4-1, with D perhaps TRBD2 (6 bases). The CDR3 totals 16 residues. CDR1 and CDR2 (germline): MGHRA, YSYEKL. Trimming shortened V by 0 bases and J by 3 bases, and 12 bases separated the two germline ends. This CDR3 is CASSQDGIADYNEQFF. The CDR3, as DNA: TGCGCCAGCAGCCAAGATGGAATAGCGGACTACAATGAGCAGTTCTTC.

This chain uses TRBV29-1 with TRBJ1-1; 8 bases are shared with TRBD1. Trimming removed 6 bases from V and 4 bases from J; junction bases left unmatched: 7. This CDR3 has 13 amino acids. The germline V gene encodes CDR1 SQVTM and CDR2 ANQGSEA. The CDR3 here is CSVEQGEGTEAFF. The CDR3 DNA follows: TGCAGCGTCGAACAGGGGGAAGGCACTGAAGCTTTCTTT. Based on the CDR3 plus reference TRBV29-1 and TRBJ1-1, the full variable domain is SAVISQKPSRDICQRGTSLTIQCQVDSQVTMMFWYRQQPGQSLTLIATANQGSEATYESGFVIDKFPISRPNLTFSTLTVSNMSPEDSSIYLCSVEQGEGTEAFFGQGTRLTVV.

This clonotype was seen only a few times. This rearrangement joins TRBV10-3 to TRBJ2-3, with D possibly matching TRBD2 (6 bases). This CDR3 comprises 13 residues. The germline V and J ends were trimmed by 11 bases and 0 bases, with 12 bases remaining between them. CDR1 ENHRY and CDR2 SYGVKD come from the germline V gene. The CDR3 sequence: CAVKAGSTDTQYF. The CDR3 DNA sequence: TGTGCCGTCAAAGCGGGTAGCACAGATACGCAGTATTTT.

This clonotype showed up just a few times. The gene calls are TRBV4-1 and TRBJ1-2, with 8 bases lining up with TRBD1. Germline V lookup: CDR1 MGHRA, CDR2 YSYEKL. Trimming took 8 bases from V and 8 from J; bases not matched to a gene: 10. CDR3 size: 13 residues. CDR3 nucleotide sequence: TGCGCCAGCGGTGACAGGGGCGGCTTCGGCTACACCTTC. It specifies CASGDRGGFGYTF.

CDR3 DNA: TGCGCCAGCAGCGGGACCGGGACTAGCGTCACCGGGGAGCTGTTTTTT. Translating gives CASSGTGTSVTGELFF. The J gene is TRBJ2-2, the V gene TRBV5-1, with 10 positions matching TRBD2. This CDR3 has 16 residues. The germline V gene has CDR1 SGHRS and CDR2 YFSETQ. The ends lost 4 bases at V and 4 bases at J; junction bases unmatched: 7. The full variable domain, rest sourced from reference TRBV5-1 and TRBJ2-2, is KAGVTQTPRYLIKTRGQQVTLSCSPISGHRSVSWYQQTPGQGLQFLFEYFSETQRNKGNFPGRFSGRQFSNSRSEMNVSTLELGDSALYLCASSGTGTSVTGELFFGEGSRLTVL.

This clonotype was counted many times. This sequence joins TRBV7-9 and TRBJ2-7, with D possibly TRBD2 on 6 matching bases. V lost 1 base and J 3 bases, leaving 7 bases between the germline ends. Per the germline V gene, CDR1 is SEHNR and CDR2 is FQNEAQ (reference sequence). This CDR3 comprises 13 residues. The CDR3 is CASSLGLDYEQYF. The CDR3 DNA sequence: TGTGCCAGCAGCTTAGGACTAGACTACGAGCAGTACTTC.

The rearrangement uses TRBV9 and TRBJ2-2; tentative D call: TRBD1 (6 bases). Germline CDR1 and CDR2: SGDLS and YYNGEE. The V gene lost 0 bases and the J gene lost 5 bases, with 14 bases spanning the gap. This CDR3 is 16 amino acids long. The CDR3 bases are TGTGCCAGCAGCGTAGCTCGGCAGGGGTGGACCGGGGAGCTGTTTTTT. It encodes CASSVARQGWTGELFF.

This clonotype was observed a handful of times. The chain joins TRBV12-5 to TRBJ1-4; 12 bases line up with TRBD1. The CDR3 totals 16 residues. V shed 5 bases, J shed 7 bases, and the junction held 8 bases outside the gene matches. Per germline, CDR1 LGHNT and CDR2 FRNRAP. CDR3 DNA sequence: TGTGCTAGTGGTCCCGGGACAGGGGGCCGGGGTGAAAAACTGTTTTTT. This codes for CASGPGTGGRGEKLFF.

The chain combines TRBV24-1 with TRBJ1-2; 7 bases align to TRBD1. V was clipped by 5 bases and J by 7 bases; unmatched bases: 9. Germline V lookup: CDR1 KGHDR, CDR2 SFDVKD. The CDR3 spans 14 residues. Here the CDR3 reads CATSATGAWGGYTF. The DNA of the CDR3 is TGTGCCACCAGTGCCACAGGGGCTTGGGGTGGCTACACCTTC.

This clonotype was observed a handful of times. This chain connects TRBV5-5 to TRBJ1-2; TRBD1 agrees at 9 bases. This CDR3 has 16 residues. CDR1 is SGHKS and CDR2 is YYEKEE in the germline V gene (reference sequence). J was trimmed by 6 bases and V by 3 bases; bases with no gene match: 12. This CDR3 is CASSSTAGTGFNGYTF. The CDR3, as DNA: TGTGCCAGCAGCTCAACCGCCGGGACAGGGTTCAATGGCTACACCTTC.

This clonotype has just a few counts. The CDR3 DNA is TGCGCCAGCAGAGGGGACAGGGGATCTACCTACGAGCAGTACTTC. Its protein product is CASRGDRGSTYEQYF. This sequence joins TRBV10-2 and TRBJ2-7, with 10 bases that match TRBD1. V was pared by 6 bases and J by 2 bases, with 7 bases of the junction left unmatched. The germline V gene encodes CDR1 WSHSY and CDR2 SAAADI. This CDR3 comprises 15 residues.

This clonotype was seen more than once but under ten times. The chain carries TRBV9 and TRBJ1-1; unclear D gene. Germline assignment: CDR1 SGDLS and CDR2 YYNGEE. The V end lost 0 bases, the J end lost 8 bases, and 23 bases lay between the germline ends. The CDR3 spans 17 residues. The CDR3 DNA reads TGTGCCAGCAGCGTAGCCCCGGACGTACCGTCCATGGAAGAAGCTTTCTTT. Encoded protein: CASSVAPDVPSMEEAFF.

The CDR3 sequence: CAWSGLAGASDTQYF. The CDR3 region has the DNA TGTGCCTGGAGTGGTCTAGCGGGGGCCTCAGATACGCAGTATTTT. The chain combines TRBV30 with TRBJ2-3; 10 bases are shared with TRBD2. The CDR3 is 15 residues long. V shed 1 base and J 4 bases; nucleotides not matched to a gene: 5. CDR1 is GTSNPN, CDR2 SVGIG, per germline (reference sequence).

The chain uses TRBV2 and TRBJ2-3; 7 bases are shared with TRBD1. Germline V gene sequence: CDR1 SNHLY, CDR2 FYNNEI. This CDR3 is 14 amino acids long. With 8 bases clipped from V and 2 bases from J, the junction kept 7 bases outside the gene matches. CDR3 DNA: TGTGCCAGCGTCCGGGACAGAGCCACAGATACGCAGTATTTT. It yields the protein CASVRDRATDTQYF.

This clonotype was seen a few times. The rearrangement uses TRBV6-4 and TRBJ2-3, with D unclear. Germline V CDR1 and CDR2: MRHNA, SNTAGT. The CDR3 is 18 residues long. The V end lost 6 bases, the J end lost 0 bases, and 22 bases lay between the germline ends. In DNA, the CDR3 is TGTGCCAGCAGAGAAATCCTTTCCCGGGCAGGCAGCACAGATACGCAGTATTTT. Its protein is CASREILSRAGSTDTQYF.

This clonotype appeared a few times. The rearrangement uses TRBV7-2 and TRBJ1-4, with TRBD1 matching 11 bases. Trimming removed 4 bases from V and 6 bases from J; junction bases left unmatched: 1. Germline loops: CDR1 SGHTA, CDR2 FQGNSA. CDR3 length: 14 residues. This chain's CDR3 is CASSSDRGHEKLFF. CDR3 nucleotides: TGTGCCAGCAGCTCGGACAGGGGGCATGAAAAACTGTTTTTT.

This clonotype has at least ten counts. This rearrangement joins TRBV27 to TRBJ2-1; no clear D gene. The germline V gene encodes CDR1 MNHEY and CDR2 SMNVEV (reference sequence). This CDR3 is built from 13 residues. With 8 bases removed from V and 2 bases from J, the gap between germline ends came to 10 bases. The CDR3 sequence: CASGTDPYNEQFF. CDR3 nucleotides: TGTGCCAGCGGAACAGATCCCTACAATGAGCAGTTCTTC.